The clone carrying this T cell receptor (beta chain) was detected a few times. Its specificity is unknown. This sample is drawn from a study of cytomegalovirus exposure and HLA in healthy donors. General study results and limits: There were several of the most significant clusters that appeared linked to common viral pathogens in a later analysis.

This CDR3 is built from 12 residues. Trimming shortened V by 4 bases and J by 4 bases, and 7 bases separated the two germline ends. Germline CDR1 and CDR2: LGHNA and YNFKEQ. PCR employed 60 Vbeta and 13 Jbeta primers. Sequenced by immunoSEQ multiplex PCR; TCRdb stores in-frame clones only, minus some. The table has about 130,000 clones, roughly 80% seen once. The receptor's source is a woman aged 40 to 55 in good health and CMV-seronegative. The chain is built from TRBV4-2 and TRBJ1-2; possibly TRBD1 for D (5 bases). Input material: PBMCs. Here the CDR3 reads CASSRDSYGYTF. CDR3 DNA: TGTGCCAGCAGCCGCGACAGCTATGGCTACACCTTC.